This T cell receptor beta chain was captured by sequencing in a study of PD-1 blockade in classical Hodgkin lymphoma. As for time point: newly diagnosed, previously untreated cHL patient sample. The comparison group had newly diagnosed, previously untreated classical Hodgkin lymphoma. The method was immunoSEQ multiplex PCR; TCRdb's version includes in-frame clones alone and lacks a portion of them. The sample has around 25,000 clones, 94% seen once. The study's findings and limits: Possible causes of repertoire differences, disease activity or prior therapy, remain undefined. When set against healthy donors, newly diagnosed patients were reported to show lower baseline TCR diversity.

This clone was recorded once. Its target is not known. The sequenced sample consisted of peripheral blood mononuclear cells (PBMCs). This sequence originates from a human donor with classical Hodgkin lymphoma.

CDR3 amino acids: CASSITPGLRNTEAFF. In DNA, the CDR3 is TGTGCCAGTAGTATCACCCCAGGGTTGCGGAACACTGAAGCTTTCTTT. The chain joins TRBV19 to TRBJ1-1; a weak D match, TRBD1 (5 bases). Germline CDR1 reads LNHDA; CDR2 reads SQIVND (reference sequence). V lost 3 bases and J lost 1, with 15 bases in between. The CDR3 sequence is 16 residues long.